The 25 T cell receptor beta chains reported below all come from one sample, sequenced in a study of CD8 T cells in Susac syndrome (dated by TCRdb to between 2018 and 2020). The library relied on the immunoSEQ multiplex PCR assay. RNA was extracted using the RNeasy kit, and about 0.5 to 1 ug of the RNA was reverse transcribed with random hexamers. TCRdb redid the processing of the public reads, applying fastp at Q25 and MiXCR, and retained in-frame beta chains. Rows with one shared CDR3 protein collapse into an entry with the most common genes and DNA. Present in this sample are approximately 68,000 distinct CDR3 sequences, around 96% of which were seen just once. The top ten constitute roughly 0.4% of the sample. The sequencing input was CD8+ T cells from PBMCs. The receptor source for this set is a human donor with multiple sclerosis.

This clonotype was found once. J is TRBJ2-5 and V is TRBV11-2; no definite D call. Germline loops: CDR1 SGHAT, CDR2 FQNNGV. The CDR3 has 15 amino acids. The V gene lost 3 bases and the J gene lost 1 base, with 12 bases spanning the gap. The CDR3 is CASSFFLSSQETQYF. The DNA of the CDR3 is TGTGCCAGCAGCTTTTTCCTATCGAGCCAAGAGACCCAGTACTTC.

The rearrangement joins TRBV10-3 to TRBJ2-7; TRBD1 agrees at 10 bases. In germline, CDR1 is ENHRY, CDR2 SYGVKD. The CDR3 is made up of 15 amino acids. Trimming cost V 4 bases and J 6 bases; bases outside gene matches: 9. CDR3 region: CAISAPGQGISEQYF. The DNA for the CDR3 is TGTGCCATCAGTGCCCCGGGACAGGGGATCAGCGAGCAGTACTTC.

The chain links TRBV30 to TRBJ1-2; 9 bases are a match to TRBD1. Germline V gene data show CDR1 as GTSNPN and CDR2 as SVGIG (reference sequence). The CDR3 has 14 residues. V gave up 1 base and J gave up 6 bases; unmatched junction bases: 6. The CDR3 DNA follows: TGTGCCTGGAGTGAAGGGACAGGGACAGATGGCTACACCTTC. Translation: CAWSEGTGTDGYTF.

The chain employs TRBV6-4 and TRBJ2-3; 11 bases are a match to TRBD2. In germline, CDR1 is MRHNA, CDR2 SNTAGT. The CDR3 is 15 residues long. J lost 2 bases, V lost 6 bases, and 4 bases had no gene match. The CDR3 spells CASRLLAGATDTQYF. CDR3 coding DNA: TGTGCCAGCAGGTTACTAGCGGGGGCCACAGATACGCAGTATTTT.

The chain has TRBV29-1 and TRBJ2-7; 9 nucleotides agree with TRBD2. V shed 0 bases, J shed 7 bases, and the junction held 4 bases outside the gene matches. Germline CDR1 reads SQVTM; CDR2 reads ANQGSEA. The CDR3 consists of 13 residues. CDR3 amino acids: CSVEDLTSGEQYF. CDR3 in DNA: TGCAGCGTTGAAGATCTAACTAGCGGGGAGCAGTACTTC.

The genes are TRBV29-1 and TRBJ1-3; D remains ambiguous. V lost 0 bases and J lost 8, with 5 bases in between. Germline CDR1 SQVTM, CDR2 ANQGSEA. CDR3 length equals 11 residues. The CDR3 DNA is TGCAGCGTTGAAGATAGACACACCATATATTTT. Translation gives CSVEDRHTIYF.

This chain links TRBV19 with TRBJ2-7; D is tentatively TRBD1 or TRBD2 (5 bases each). The CDR3 extends over 14 amino acids. Germline V lookup: CDR1 LNHDA, CDR2 SQIVND (reference sequence). The V gene lost 2 bases and the J gene lost 6 bases, with 14 bases spanning the gap. The CDR3 sequence: CASSISLVGREQYF. CDR3 in DNA: TGTGCCAGTAGTATATCCCTAGTGGGACGCGAGCAGTACTTC.

The rearrangement links TRBV7-6 to TRBJ1-5, with 7 positions matching TRBD1. This CDR3 region has 15 residues. Germline assignment: CDR1 SGHVS and CDR2 FNYEAQ. J gave up 6 bases and V 3 bases, and 8 bases lay outside the gene matches. For the CDR3, the DNA is TGTGCCAGCAGCTTGAACAGGGGTGAGGGTCAGCCCCAGCATTTT. This encodes CASSLNRGEGQPQHF.

The chain uses TRBV27 and TRBJ2-7, with 7 bases identical to TRBD1. Germline V gene data show CDR1 as MNHEY and CDR2 as SMNVEV (reference sequence). The CDR3 length is 16 residues. The V segment lost 5 bases and the J segment 0 bases; nucleotides outside the gene matches: 10. CDR3 sequence: CASSNRDSPISYEQYF. In nucleotides, the CDR3 is TGTGCCAGCAGTAACCGGGACAGTCCTATCTCCTACGAGCAGTACTTC.

Here the CDR3 reads CSVGQGDGYTF. The CDR3 nucleotides read TGCAGCGTGGGACAGGGGGATGGCTACACCTTC. V usage is TRBV29-1 and J usage is TRBJ1-2, with TRBD1 matching 11 bases. The CDR3 contains 11 residues. Germline CDR1 is SQVTM and CDR2 is ANQGSEA. V gave up 6 bases and J gave up 6 bases; unmatched junction bases: 0. Supplemented by reference TRBV29-1 and TRBJ1-2, the full variable domain reads SAVISQKPSRDICQRGTSLTIQCQVDSQVTMMFWYRQQPGQSLTLIATANQGSEATYESGFVIDKFPISRPNLTFSTLTVSNMSPEDSSIYLCSVGQGDGYTFGSGTRLTVV.

The V call is TRBV6-5, the J call TRBJ2-5; D possibly corresponds to TRBD2 (5 bases). Germline lookup yields CDR1 MNHEY and CDR2 SVGAGI. This CDR3 has 14 residues. V was cut by 2 bases and J by 8 bases, with 15 bases left in between. CDR3 sequence (DNA): TGTGCCAGCAGTTACGGCTGGACGGCGGGTACCCAGTACTTC. Translating gives CASSYGWTAGTQYF.

This chain connects TRBV29-1 to TRBJ2-3; 9 bases line up with TRBD1. This CDR3 has 14 residues. Germline assignment: CDR1 SQVTM and CDR2 ANQGSEA. J gave up 4 bases and V 7 bases, and 9 bases lay outside the gene matches. CDR3 sequence reads: CSAPGTGRPDTQYF. The DNA of the CDR3 is TGCAGCGCCCCCGGGACAGGGAGGCCAGATACGCAGTATTTT.

This chain joins TRBV4-3 and TRBJ1-1; D gene unclear. Germline-derived CDR1 and CDR2 are LGHNA and YSLEER. The CDR3 consists of 15 residues. V lost 0 bases and J lost 1, with 9 bases in between. The CDR3 nucleotides read TGCGCCAGCAGCCAAGACCTAGCAGGGAACACTGAAGCTTTCTTT. Protein: CASSQDLAGNTEAFF.

J is TRBJ1-1 and V is TRBV6-5, with D perhaps TRBD1 (5 bases). The germline V gene encodes CDR1 MNHEY and CDR2 SVGAGI. V lost 4 bases to trimming and J lost 3 bases, with 12 bases between them. The length of the CDR3 is 14 residues. This CDR3 is CASSSTGPYTEAFF. The CDR3 DNA reads TGTGCCAGCAGTTCCACGGGGCCTTACACTGAAGCTTTCTTT.

This sequence joins TRBV29-1 and TRBJ1-2; 10 nucleotides match TRBD1. The J segment lost 4 bases and the V segment lost 6 bases, leaving 5 bases of the junction unmatched. Per germline, CDR1 SQVTM and CDR2 ANQGSEA. The CDR3 consists of 13 residues. CDR3 bases: TGCAGCGTAGGGACAGGGGATGCCTATGGCTACACCTTC. Translating gives CSVGTGDAYGYTF.

V gene TRBV5-6 combines with J gene TRBJ1-1; D is uncertain. Trimming removed 4 bases at V and 2 bases at J, with 12 bases between. CDR1 SGHDT and CDR2 YYEEEE come from the germline V gene. The CDR3 covers 14 residues. CDR3 DNA: TGTGCCAGCAGCCCCCGCGCGGGAAACACTGAAGCTTTCTTT. Encoded protein: CASSPRAGNTEAFF.

The V and J genes are TRBV5-1 and TRBJ1-2; 8 nucleotides line up with TRBD1. The CDR3 contains 15 residues. J lost 6 bases, V lost 4 bases, and 11 bases had no gene match. Germline CDR1 SGHRS, CDR2 YFSETQ. DNA for the CDR3: TGCGCCAGCAGCCAAGAACAGGGGGTGGAGGATGGCTACACCTTC. Translation: CASSQEQGVEDGYTF.

J is TRBJ1-5 and V is TRBV7-9; no clear D. Germline V gene lookup returns CDR1 SEHNR and CDR2 FQNEAQ (reference sequence). The CDR3 is 12 amino acids. Trimming cost V 7 bases and J 2 bases, with 6 bases left between them. This CDR3 is CASNQGNQPQHF. The DNA for the CDR3 is TGTGCCAGCAATCAGGGCAATCAGCCCCAGCATTTT.

The rearrangement links TRBV6-6 to TRBJ1-1; 8 bases fit TRBD1. The germline CDR1 and CDR2 sequences are MNHNY and SVGAGI (reference sequence). V gave up 8 bases and J gave up 6 bases; unmatched junction bases: 5. The CDR3 runs to 12 residues. The DNA of the CDR3 is TGTGCCAGCGGCGACAGGGGCGCTGAAGCTTTCTTT. This sequence encodes CASGDRGAEAFF.

The chain uses TRBV4-1 and TRBJ2-7; 8 bases align to TRBD1. V lost 4 bases and J lost 5; bases outside the gene matches: 13. CDR3 length equals 16 residues. The germline CDR1 and CDR2 sequences are MGHRA and YSYEKL. CDR3: CASSRYLDRVSDEQYF. In nucleotides, the CDR3 is TGCGCCAGCAGCCGCTACCTGGACAGGGTATCCGACGAGCAGTACTTC.

The chain uses TRBV7-9 and TRBJ1-1; weak D call: TRBD1 (5 bases). Germline V gene data show CDR1 as SEHNR and CDR2 as FQNEAQ (reference sequence). The CDR3 runs 14 residues. The V gene lost 5 bases and the J gene lost 3 bases, with 13 bases spanning the gap. The CDR3 region is CASSRPSTDTEAFF. The CDR3 coding sequence is TGTGCCAGCAGCCGGCCATCGACAGACACTGAAGCTTTCTTT.

The V call is TRBV27, the J call TRBJ2-7; unclear D gene. This CDR3 spans 15 amino acids. Looked up from germline, CDR1 is MNHEY and CDR2 is SMNVEV (reference sequence). V was clipped by 5 bases and J by 3 bases, with 17 bases between them. Here the CDR3 DNA reads TGTGCCAGCAGTCCCATTGCGACGGGCGGCTACGAGCAGTACTTC. It encodes CASSPIATGGYEQYF.

The chain has TRBV20-1 and TRBJ1-3; a weak D match, TRBD1 (5 bases). Germline CDR1 DFQATT, CDR2 SNEGSKA (reference sequence). Trimming removed 5 bases at V and 2 bases at J, with 16 bases between. The CDR3 contains 15 residues. CDR3 DNA: TGCAGTGCTTATTCCCTGGGGGTGACTGGAAACACCATATATTTT. It translates to CSAYSLGVTGNTIYF.

This rearrangement joins TRBV4-3 to TRBJ2-5, with 8 nucleotides matching TRBD1. Germline CDR1 is LGHNA and CDR2 is YSLEER. V gave up 4 bases and J gave up 0 bases; unmatched junction bases: 4. The CDR3 contains 15 residues. CDR3 sequence: CASSPLGQDQETQYF. The CDR3 nucleotides are TGCGCCAGCAGCCCCCTGGGACAGGACCAAGAGACCCAGTACTTC.

The CDR3 sequence: CSVDTDSGSYNEQFF. As DNA, the CDR3 is TGCAGCGTCGATACCGATTCAGGATCCTACAATGAGCAGTTCTTC. The chain links TRBV29-1 to TRBJ2-1; D is uncertain. There are 15 residues in the CDR3. Germline V lookup: CDR1 SQVTM, CDR2 ANQGSEA. Trimming took off 6 bases at V and 1 base at J, with 16 bases between the two ends.